The 13 T cell receptor beta chains in this list originate from one sample, sequenced in a study of early T cells in non-severe SARS-CoV-2 infection. TCRdb fed the 5' RACE reads into MiXCR, producing one record per CDR3 protein. The sample shows approximately 71,000 distinct CDR3 sequences, about 11% of them seen only once. Sequenced: whole blood. Source of these receptors: an adult who was a healthcare worker with PCR-confirmed SARS-CoV-2 infection or an uninfected control (not recorded which).

The V and J genes are TRBV4-3 and TRBJ2-1; D is unclear. V was clipped by 1 base and J by 10 bases, with 17 bases between them. The CDR3 spans 15 residues. Germline assignment: CDR1 LGHNA and CDR2 YSLEER. This CDR3 reads CASSQVGLVDGEQFF. In DNA form, the CDR3 reads TGCGCCAGCAGCCAAGTGGGATTGGTAGATGGAGAGCAGTTCTTC.

The chain has TRBV18 and TRBJ2-7, with a possible D match to TRBD1 (5 bases). The V and J ends lost 0 bases and 5 bases respectively, with 11 bases between them. The CDR3 sequence is 14 residues long. Germline V CDR1 and CDR2: KGHSH, LQKENI. The CDR3 DNA is TGTGCCAGCTCACCACCGGGGCCACCCCACGAGCAGTACTTC. Translation gives CASSPPGPPHEQYF.

This clonotype was seen a few times. The chain employs TRBV7-2 and TRBJ2-1; 12 nucleotides line up with TRBD2. The CDR3 is made up of 15 amino acids. The trim removed 10 bases at V and 4 bases at J, leaving 8 bases unmatched. From germline, CDR1 is SGHTA and CDR2 FQGNSA. CDR3 residues: CATRLAGAHYNEQFF. The CDR3 nucleotides are TGTGCCACCCGACTAGCGGGAGCCCATTACAATGAGCAGTTCTTC. Looking up the rest from reference TRBV7-2 and TRBJ2-1 gives the full variable domain: GAGVSQSPSNKVTEKGKDVELRCDPISGHTALYWYRQSLGQGLEFLIYFQGNSAPDKSGLPSDRFSAERTGGSVSTLTIQRTQQEDSAVYLCATRLAGAHYNEQFFGPGTRLTVL.

The V call is TRBV21-1, the J call TRBJ1-5; the D call of TRBD1 is as the table states it, not checked on the DNA. TRBV21-1 counts as a pseudogene. The CDR3 is 15 amino acids. The CDR3 sequence is CAAGGTEERPRPQHF. The CDR3, as DNA: TGTGCCGCCGGAGGGACAGAAGAACGACCGCGGCCCCAGCATTTT.

This clonotype was counted at least ten times. The V gene is TRBV11-2, the J gene TRBJ2-7; 12 bases match TRBD2. The junction had 4 bases not matched to a gene; V was cut back by 4 bases and J by 6 bases. The germline V gene has CDR1 SGHAT and CDR2 FQNNGV. There are 14 residues in the CDR3. The CDR3 coding sequence is TGTGCCAGCAGCTCGCTAGCGGGAGGGGGCGAGCAGTACTTC. Amino acids: CASSSLAGGGEQYF.

The gene calls are TRBV7-2 and TRBJ2-7, with TRBD2 matching 7 bases. Per the germline V gene, CDR1 is SGHTA and CDR2 is FQGNSA. V dropped 5 bases and J dropped 5; count of bases not matched to a gene: 12. The CDR3 is 15 amino acids. For the CDR3, the DNA is TGTGCCAGCAGCCCTGAGGGGACTACTATCGACGAGCAGTACTTC. Protein product: CASSPEGTTIDEQYF.

By share, this clonotype counts as medium-sized. The chain joins TRBV5-6 to TRBJ2-7; D call uncertain. With 4 bases removed from V and 2 bases from J, the gap between germline ends came to 28 bases. The germline V gene has CDR1 SGHDT and CDR2 YYEEEE. The CDR3 runs to 19 residues. The CDR3 DNA follows: TGTGCCAGCAGCCGAGAAGGGCGTCAGGCCGGAATATTTCCCTACGAGCAGTACTTC. This sequence encodes CASSREGRQAGIFPYEQYF.

This clonotype was found many times. The chain has TRBV28 and TRBJ2-7; D may be TRBD2 (5 bases). Germline V CDR1 and CDR2: MDHEN, SYDVKM. The CDR3 spans 15 residues. Trimming shortened V by 5 bases and J by 0 bases, and 14 bases separated the two germline ends. DNA for the CDR3: TGTGCCAGCAGTCCCCGATCGGGGAGCTCCTACGAGCAGTACTTC. Amino acid sequence: CASSPRSGSSYEQYF.

This clonotype was counted between two and nine times. J is TRBJ2-5 and V is TRBV11-1; D is perhaps TRBD2 (5 bases). This CDR3 is built from 14 residues. The germline gives CDR1 SGHAT, CDR2 FQDESV (reference sequence). With 5 bases removed from V and 5 bases from J, the gap between germline ends came to 15 bases. The CDR3, as DNA: TGTGCCAGCAGCCTGGGAGAGGGAAGTGAGACCCAGTACTTC. Protein: CASSLGEGSETQYF. The full variable domain, in which reference TRBV11-1 and TRBJ2-5 provide the parts outside the CDR3, is EAEVAQSPRYKITEKSQAVAFWCDPISGHATLYWYRQILGQGPELLVQFQDESVVDDSQLPKDRFSAERLKGVDSTLKIQPAELGDSAMYLCASSLGEGSETQYFGPGTRLLVL.

The chain links TRBV29-1 to TRBJ1-3, with TRBD1 as a possible D gene (5 bases). The CDR3 runs 12 residues. Germline values: CDR1 SQVTM, CDR2 ANQGSEA. Trimming removed 4 bases from V and 6 bases from J, with 10 bases in between. CDR3 bases: TGCAGCGTTGCGGACAACGCAAACACCATATATTTT. Translating gives CSVADNANTIYF.

This clonotype appeared a few times. J is TRBJ2-1 and V is TRBV28; 7 bases map to TRBD2. V was pared by 2 bases and J by 4 bases, with 5 bases of the junction left unmatched. Germline-derived CDR1 and CDR2 are MDHEN and SYDVKM. This CDR3 is 15 amino acids long. CDR3 nucleotide sequence: TGTGCCAGCAGTTTAGCGGGAGAAGGGTACAATGAGCAGTTCTTC. Protein product: CASSLAGEGYNEQFF. The whole variable domain, filled in from reference TRBV28 and TRBJ2-1, reads DVKVTQSSRYLVKRTGEKVFLECVQDMDHENMFWYRQDPGLGLRLIYFSYDVKMKEKGDIPEGYSVSREKKERFSLILESASTNQTSMYLCASSLAGEGYNEQFFGPGTRLTVL.

V usage is TRBV20-1 and J usage is TRBJ2-5; D might be TRBD2 (6 bases). Germline assignment: CDR1 DFQATT and CDR2 SNEGSKA (reference sequence). V gave up 0 bases and J gave up 5 bases, with 16 bases separating them. CDR3 length: 15 residues. DNA of the CDR3: TGCAGTGCTAGAGAGGGACCGGAGGGAAGGGAGACCCAGTACTTC. Its translation is CSAREGPEGRETQYF.

In this sample, this clonotype turned up many times. V usage is TRBV28 and J usage is TRBJ1-1; D not resolved. CDR1 is MDHEN and CDR2 is SYDVKM in the germline V gene. Trimming removed 3 bases from V and 1 base from J, with 6 bases in between. There are 13 residues in the CDR3. The DNA of the CDR3 is TGTGCCAGCAGTTTTGGAGAGAACACTGAAGCTTTCTTT. Its protein is CASSFGENTEAFF.